These 5 T cell receptor beta chains came from one sample sequenced in a study of siplizumab effects on memory and regulatory T cells. Sequenced by immunoSEQ multiplex PCR; TCRdb stores in-frame clones only, minus some. This table has about 100,000 clones, roughly 91% appearing once. Sequencing was done on a sample of non-Treg CD4+ T cells sorted from blood. Source of these receptors: a human donor in good health.

The chain links TRBV29-1 to TRBJ2-5; D is unclear. The V end was cut by 3 bases, the J end by 2 bases, with 7 bases between. CDR1 and CDR2 (germline): SQVTM, ANQGSEA. The CDR3 totals 12 residues. The CDR3 spells CSVDRRQETQYF. The CDR3 nucleotides are TGCAGCGTTGATCGCAGGCAAGAGACCCAGTACTTC.

The chain recombines TRBV18 with TRBJ2-5, with D maybe TRBD2 (6 bases). V was pared by 6 bases and J by 5 bases, with 16 bases between. CDR3 length equals 14 residues. CDR1 and CDR2 from the germline V gene are KGHSH and LQKENI. For the CDR3, the DNA is TGTGCCAGCTCCTGGCTGGGAGGCCTCGAGACCCAGTACTTC. Its protein product is CASSWLGGLETQYF.

The chain carries TRBV18 and TRBJ1-4; possible D gene TRBD1, 5 bases. This CDR3 comprises 16 residues. Trimming took off 2 bases at V and 7 bases at J, with 17 bases between the two ends. Germline CDR1 is KGHSH and CDR2 is LQKENI. This chain's CDR3 is CASSPLAGNRLEKLFF. As DNA, the CDR3 is TGTGCCAGCTCACCATTGGCAGGGAATCGCCTTGAAAAACTGTTTTTT.

This clone was recorded only once. This chain links TRBV7-9 with TRBJ2-5; TRBD2 aligns across 10 bases. The J call may not be correct, given that the DNA end is closer to TRBJ2-7. The CDR3 is 15 amino acids. Germline loops: CDR1 SEHNR, CDR2 FQNEAQ (reference sequence). The CDR3 spells CASSVPSGSLYEQYF. For the CDR3, the DNA is TGTGCCAGCAGCGTTCCTAGCGGGAGTTTGTACGAGCAGTACTTC.

This clone was counted once. The chain links TRBV7-9 to TRBJ2-3; D uncertain. The ends were cut back, 1 base at V and 3 bases at J, with 8 bases in the middle. The CDR3 contains 14 residues. Germline V gene data show CDR1 as SEHNR and CDR2 as FQNEAQ (reference sequence). CDR3 coding DNA: TGTGCCAGCAGCTTAGGGGCTGCTACAGATACGCAGTATTTT. Translating it yields CASSLGAATDTQYF.